The clone carrying this T cell receptor beta chain is a singleton in its sample. Antigen specificity is unknown. The sample is drawn from a study of cytomegalovirus exposure and HLA in healthy donors. Study findings and constraints: A later analysis found that most CMV-associated TCR beta chains appeared HLA-restricted. Within an earlier analysis, most TCR beta V segments proved productive either about 87% or about 30% of the time.

This CDR3 comprises 15 residues. Germline-derived CDR1 and CDR2 are SNHLY and FYNNEI. The ends were cut back, 6 bases at V and 4 bases at J, with 16 bases in the middle. The study ran its PCR with 60 Vbeta and 13 Jbeta primers. The data were produced by immunoSEQ multiplex PCR, yet TCRdb's version contains in-frame clones alone and is incomplete. The sample gives approximately 150,000 clones, 77% of which show up once; roughly 2.6% is in the top ten. This clonotype originated in a middle-aged woman in good health and CMV-seropositive. V is TRBV2 and J is TRBJ2-1, with D perhaps matching TRBD1 (5 bases). Sequenced: PBMCs. CDR3 sequence reads: CASSPQLGVYNEQFF. CDR3 DNA: TGTGCCAGCAGCCCGCAGCTAGGGGTATACAATGAGCAGTTCTTC.